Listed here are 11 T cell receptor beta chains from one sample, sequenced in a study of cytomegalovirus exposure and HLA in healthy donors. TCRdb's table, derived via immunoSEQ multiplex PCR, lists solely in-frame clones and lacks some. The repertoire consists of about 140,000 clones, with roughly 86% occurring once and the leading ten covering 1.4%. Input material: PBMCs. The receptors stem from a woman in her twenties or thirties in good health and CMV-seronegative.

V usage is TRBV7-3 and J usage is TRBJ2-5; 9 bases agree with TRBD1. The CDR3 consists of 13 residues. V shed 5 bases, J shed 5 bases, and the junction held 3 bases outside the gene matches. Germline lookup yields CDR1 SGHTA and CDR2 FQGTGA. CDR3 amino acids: CASSRGQGETQYF. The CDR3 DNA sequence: TGTGCCAGCAGCAGGGGACAGGGCGAGACCCAGTACTTC.

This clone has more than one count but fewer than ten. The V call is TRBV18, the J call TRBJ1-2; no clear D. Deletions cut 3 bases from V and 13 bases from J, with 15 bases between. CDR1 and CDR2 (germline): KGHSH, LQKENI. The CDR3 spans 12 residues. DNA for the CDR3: TGTGCCAGCTCACCGGATGGATGGCGGCTCACCTTC. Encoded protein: CASSPDGWRLTF.

The CDR3 here is CASSFSGSYEQYF. Here the CDR3 DNA reads TGTGCCAGCAGCTTTAGCGGCTCCTACGAGCAGTACTTC. The V and J genes are TRBV5-4 and TRBJ2-7; D may be TRBD2 (6 bases). The germline gives CDR1 SGHNT, CDR2 YYREEE (reference sequence). The CDR3 totals 13 residues. Trimming stripped 2 bases from V and 0 bases from J, with 6 bases between.

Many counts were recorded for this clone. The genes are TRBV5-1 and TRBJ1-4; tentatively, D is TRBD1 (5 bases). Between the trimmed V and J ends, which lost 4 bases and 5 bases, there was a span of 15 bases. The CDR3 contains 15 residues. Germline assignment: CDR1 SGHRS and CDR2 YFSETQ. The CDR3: CASSPPRVVNEKLFF. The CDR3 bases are TGCGCCAGCAGCCCACCCAGGGTGGTAAATGAAAAACTGTTTTTT.

The CDR3 here is CASSLPGIFSGDTEAFF. Written as DNA, the CDR3 is TGTGCCAGCAGTCTGCCAGGGATCTTTAGTGGGGACACTGAAGCTTTCTTT. This sequence joins TRBV28 and TRBJ1-1; possibly TRBD1 for D (5 bases). Germline assignment: CDR1 MDHEN and CDR2 SYDVKM. The CDR3 runs to 17 residues. V lost 5 bases to trimming and J lost 3 bases, with 22 bases between them.

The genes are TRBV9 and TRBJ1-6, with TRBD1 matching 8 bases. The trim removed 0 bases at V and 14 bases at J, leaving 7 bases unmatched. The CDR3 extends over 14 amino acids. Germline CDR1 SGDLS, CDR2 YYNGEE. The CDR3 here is CASSVGDRPLTLHF. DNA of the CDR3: TGTGCCAGCAGCGTAGGGGACAGGCCCTTGACCCTCCACTTT.

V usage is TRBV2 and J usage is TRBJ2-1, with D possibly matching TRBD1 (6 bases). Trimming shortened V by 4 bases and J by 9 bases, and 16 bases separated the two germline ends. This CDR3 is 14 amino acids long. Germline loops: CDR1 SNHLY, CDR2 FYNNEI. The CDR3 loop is CASSVYRGGGEQFF. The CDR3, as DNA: TGTGCCAGCAGTGTCTACCGTGGGGGCGGTGAGCAGTTCTTC.

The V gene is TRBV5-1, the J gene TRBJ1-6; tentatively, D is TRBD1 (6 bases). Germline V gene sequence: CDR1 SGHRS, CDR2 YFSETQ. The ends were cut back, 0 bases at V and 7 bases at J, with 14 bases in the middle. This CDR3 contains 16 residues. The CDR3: CASSLVSGGTNSPLHF. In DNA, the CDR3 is TGCGCCAGCAGCTTGGTCTCTGGGGGCACGAATTCACCCCTCCACTTT.

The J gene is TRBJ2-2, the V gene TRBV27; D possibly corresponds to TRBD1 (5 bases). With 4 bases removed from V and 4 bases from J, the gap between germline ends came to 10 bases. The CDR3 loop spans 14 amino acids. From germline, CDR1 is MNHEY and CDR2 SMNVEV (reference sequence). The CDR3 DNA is TGTGCCAGCAGTTGGGGCGGATCCACCGGGGAGCTGTTTTTT. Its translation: CASSWGGSTGELFF.

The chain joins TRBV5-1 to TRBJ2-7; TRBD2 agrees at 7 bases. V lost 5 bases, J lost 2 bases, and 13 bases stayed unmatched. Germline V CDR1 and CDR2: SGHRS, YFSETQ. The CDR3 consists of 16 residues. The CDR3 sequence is CASRNEGGGYTYEQYF. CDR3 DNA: TGCGCCAGCAGAAATGAAGGCGGGGGTTACACCTACGAGCAGTACTTC.

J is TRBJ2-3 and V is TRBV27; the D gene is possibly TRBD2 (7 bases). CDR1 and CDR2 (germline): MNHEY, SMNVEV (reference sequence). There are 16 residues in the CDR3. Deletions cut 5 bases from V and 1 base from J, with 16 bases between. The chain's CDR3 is CASSNQDGGRTDTQYF. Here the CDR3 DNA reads TGTGCCAGCAGTAATCAGGACGGGGGGCGCACAGATACGCAGTATTTT.